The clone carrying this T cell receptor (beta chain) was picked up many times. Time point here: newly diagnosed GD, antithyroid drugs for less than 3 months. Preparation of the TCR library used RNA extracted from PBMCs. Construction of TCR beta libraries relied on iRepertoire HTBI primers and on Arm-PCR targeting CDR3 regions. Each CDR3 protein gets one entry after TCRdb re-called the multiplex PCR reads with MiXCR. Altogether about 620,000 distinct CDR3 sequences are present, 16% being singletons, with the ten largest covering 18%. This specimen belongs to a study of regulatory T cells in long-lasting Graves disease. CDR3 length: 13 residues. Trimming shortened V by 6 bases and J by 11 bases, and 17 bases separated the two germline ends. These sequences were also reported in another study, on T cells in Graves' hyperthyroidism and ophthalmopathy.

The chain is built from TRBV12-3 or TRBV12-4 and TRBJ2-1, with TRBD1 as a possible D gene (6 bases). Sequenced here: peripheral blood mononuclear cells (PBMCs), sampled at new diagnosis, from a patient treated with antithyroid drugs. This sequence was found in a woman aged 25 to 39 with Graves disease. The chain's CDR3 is CASRTIAGVKQFF. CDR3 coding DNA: TGTGCCAGCAGGACTATCGCAGGGGTAAAGCAGTTCTTC.